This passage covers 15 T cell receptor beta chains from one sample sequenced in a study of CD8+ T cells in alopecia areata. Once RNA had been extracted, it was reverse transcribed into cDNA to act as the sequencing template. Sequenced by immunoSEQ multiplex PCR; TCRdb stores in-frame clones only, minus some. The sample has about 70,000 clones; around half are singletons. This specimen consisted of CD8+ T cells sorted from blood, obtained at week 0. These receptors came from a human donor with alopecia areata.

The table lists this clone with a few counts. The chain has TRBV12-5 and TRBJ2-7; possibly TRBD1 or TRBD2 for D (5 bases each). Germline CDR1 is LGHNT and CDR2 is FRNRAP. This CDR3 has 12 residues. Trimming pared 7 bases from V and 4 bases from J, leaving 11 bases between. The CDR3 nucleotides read TGTGCTAGTGCCCGGGACGGATACGAGCAGTACTTC. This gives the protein CASARDGYEQYF.

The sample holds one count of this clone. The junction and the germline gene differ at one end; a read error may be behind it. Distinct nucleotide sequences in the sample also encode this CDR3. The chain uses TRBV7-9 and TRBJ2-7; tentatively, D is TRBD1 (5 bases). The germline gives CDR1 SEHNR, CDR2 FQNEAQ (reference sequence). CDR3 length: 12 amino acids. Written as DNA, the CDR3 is TGTGCTAGCAGCTTAATGCAGGGCGAGCAGTACTTC. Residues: CASSLMQGEQYF.

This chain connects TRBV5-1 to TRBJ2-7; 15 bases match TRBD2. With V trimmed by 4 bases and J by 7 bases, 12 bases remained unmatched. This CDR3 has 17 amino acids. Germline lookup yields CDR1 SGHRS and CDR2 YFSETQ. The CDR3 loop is CASSPGLAGGSGWEQYF. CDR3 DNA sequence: TGCGCCAGCAGCCCGGGACTAGCGGGAGGAAGTGGTTGGGAGCAGTACTTC.

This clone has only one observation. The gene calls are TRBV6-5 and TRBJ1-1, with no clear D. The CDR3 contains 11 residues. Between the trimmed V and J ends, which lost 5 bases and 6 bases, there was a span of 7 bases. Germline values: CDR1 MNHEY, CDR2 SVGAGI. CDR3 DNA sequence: TGTGCCAGCAGTACCTTCTCTGAAGCTTTCTTT. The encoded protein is CASSTFSEAFF.

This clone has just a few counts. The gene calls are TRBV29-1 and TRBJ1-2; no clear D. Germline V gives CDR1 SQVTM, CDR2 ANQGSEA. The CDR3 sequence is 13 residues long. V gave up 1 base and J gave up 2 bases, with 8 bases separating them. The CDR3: CSVEGAVNYGYTF. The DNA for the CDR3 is TGCAGCGTTGAAGGGGCGGTGAACTATGGCTACACCTTC.

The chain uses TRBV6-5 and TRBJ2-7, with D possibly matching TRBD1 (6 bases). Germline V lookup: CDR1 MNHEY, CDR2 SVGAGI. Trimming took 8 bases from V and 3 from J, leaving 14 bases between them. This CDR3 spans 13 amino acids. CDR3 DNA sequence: TGTGCCAGCTGGGGGCAGTTTGACTACGAGCAGTACTTC. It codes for CASWGQFDYEQYF.

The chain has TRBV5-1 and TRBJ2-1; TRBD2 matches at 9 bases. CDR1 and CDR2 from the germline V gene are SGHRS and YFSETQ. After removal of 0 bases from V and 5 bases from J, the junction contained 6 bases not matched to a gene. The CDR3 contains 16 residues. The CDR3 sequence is CASSLVPSGTDNEQFF. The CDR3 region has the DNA TGCGCCAGCAGCTTGGTTCCTAGCGGGACAGACAATGAGCAGTTCTTC.

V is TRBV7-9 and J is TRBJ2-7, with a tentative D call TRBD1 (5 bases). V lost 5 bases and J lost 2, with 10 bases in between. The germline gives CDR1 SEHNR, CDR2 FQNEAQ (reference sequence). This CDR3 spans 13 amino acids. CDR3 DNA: TGTGCCAGCAGCCCAGGGTCCGCCTACGAGCAGTACTTC. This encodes CASSPGSAYEQYF. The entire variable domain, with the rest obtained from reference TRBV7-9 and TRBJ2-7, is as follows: DTGVSQNPRHKITKRGQNVTFRCDPISEHNRLYWYRQTLGQGPEFLTYFQNEAQLEKSRLLSDRFSAERPKGSFSTLEIQRTEQGDSAMYLCASSPGSAYEQYFGPGTRLTVT.

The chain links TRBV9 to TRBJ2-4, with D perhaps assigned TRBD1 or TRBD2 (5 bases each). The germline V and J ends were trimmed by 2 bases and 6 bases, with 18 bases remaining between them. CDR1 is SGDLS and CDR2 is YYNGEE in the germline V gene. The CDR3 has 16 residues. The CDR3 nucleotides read TGTGCCAGCAGCGTCGGGATAGGGGTGATCCTAAACATTCAGTACTTC. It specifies CASSVGIGVILNIQYF.

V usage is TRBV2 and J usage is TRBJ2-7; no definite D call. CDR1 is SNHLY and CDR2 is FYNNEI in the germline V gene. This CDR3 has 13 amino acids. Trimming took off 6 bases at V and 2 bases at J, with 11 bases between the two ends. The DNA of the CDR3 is TGTGCCAGCAGCGTGTACTTAACCTACGAGCAGTACTTC. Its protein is CASSVYLTYEQYF.

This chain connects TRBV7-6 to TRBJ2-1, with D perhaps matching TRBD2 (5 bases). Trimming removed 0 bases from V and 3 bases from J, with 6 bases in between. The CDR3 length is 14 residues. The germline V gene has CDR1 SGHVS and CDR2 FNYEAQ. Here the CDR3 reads CASSLAGSYNEQFF. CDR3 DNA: TGTGCCAGCAGCTTAGCGGGGAGCTACAATGAGCAGTTCTTC.

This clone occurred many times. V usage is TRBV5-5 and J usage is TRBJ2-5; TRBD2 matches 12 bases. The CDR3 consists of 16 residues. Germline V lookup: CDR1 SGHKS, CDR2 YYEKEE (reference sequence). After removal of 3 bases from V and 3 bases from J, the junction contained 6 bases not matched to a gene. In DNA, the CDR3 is TGTGCCAGCAGCTGGGACCGGACTAGCGGGGAAGAGACCCAGTACTTC. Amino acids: CASSWDRTSGEETQYF.

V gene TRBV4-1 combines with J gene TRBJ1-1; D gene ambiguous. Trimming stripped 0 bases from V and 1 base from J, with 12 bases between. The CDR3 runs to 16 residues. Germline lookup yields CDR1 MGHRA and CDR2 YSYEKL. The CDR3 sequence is CASSQDRRARNTEAFF. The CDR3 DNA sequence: TGCGCCAGCAGCCAAGACCGAAGGGCCAGGAACACTGAAGCTTTCTTT.

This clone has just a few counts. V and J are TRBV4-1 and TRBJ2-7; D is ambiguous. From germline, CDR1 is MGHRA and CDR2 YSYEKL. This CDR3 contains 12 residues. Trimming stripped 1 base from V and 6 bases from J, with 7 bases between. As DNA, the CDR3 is TGCGCCAGCAGCCAAGGGCCGGGCGAGCAGTACTTC. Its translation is CASSQGPGEQYF.

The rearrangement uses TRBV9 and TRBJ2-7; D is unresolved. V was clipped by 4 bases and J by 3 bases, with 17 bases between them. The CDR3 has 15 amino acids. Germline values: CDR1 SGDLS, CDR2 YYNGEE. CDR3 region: CASSPTAYGLYEQYF. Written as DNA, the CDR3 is TGTGCCAGCAGCCCAACCGCCTACGGGCTCTACGAGCAGTACTTC.